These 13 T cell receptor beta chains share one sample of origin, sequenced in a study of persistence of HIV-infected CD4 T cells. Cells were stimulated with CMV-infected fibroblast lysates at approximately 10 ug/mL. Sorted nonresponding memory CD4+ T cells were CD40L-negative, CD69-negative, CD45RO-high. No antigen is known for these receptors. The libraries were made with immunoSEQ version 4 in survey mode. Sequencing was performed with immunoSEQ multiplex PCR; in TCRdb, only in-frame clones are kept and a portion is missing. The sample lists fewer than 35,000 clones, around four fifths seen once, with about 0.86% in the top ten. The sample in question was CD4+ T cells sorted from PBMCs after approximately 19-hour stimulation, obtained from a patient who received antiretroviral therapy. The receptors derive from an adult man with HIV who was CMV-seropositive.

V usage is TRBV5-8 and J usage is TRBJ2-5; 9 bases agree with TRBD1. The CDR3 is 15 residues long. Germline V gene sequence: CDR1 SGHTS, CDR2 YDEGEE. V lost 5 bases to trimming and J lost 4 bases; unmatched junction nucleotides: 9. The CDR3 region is CASSSGTGFGETQYF. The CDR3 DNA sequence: TGTGCCAGCAGTTCCGGGACAGGGTTCGGAGAGACCCAGTACTTC.

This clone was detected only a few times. CDR3 sequence reads: CASSPTPSSYNEQFF. For the CDR3, the DNA is TGTGCCAGCAGCCCGACTCCTAGCTCCTACAATGAGCAGTTCTTC. The chain combines TRBV9 with TRBJ2-1; D is unclear. The V gene's germline CDR1 is SGDLS and CDR2 YYNGEE. The CDR3 spans 15 residues. The V end was cut by 4 bases, the J end by 0 bases, with 11 bases between.

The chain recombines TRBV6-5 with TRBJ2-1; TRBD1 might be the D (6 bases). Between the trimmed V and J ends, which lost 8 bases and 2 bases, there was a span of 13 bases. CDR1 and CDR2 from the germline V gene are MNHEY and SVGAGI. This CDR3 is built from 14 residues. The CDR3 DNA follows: TGTGCCAGCCTGATACAGGGAACCTACAATGAGCAGTTCTTC. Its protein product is CASLIQGTYNEQFF.

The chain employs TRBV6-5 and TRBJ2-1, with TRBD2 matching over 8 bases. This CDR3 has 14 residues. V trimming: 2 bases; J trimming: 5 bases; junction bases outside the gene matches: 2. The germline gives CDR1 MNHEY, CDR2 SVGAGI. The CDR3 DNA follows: TGTGCCAGCAGTTACCAGCGGGGGAACAATGAGCAGTTCTTC. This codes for CASSYQRGNNEQFF.

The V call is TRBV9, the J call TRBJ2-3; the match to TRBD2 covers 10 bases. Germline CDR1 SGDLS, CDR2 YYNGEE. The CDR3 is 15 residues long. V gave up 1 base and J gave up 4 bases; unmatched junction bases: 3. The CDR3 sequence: CASSVRLAGSDTQYF. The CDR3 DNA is TGTGCCAGCAGCGTAAGACTAGCGGGCTCAGATACGCAGTATTTT.

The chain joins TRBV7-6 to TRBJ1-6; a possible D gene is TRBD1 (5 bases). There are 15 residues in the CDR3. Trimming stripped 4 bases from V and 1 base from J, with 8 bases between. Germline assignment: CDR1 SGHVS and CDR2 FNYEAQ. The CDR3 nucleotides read TGTGCCAGCAGCTCGGGGGGTTCCTATAATTCACCCCTCCACTTT. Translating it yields CASSSGGSYNSPLHF.

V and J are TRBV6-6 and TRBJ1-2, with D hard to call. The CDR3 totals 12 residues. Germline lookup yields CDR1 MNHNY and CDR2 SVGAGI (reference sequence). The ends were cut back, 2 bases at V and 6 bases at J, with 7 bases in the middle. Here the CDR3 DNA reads TGTGCCAGCAGTTACCGAGAGGATGGCTACACCTTC. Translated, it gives CASSYREDGYTF.

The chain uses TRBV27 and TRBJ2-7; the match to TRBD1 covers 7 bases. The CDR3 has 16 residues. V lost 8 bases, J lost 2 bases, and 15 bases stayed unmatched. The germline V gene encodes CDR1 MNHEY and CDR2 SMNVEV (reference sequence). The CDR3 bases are TGTGCCAGCTCGGACAGGATTGAGATTGGGACCTACGAGCAGTACTTC. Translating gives CASSDRIEIGTYEQYF.

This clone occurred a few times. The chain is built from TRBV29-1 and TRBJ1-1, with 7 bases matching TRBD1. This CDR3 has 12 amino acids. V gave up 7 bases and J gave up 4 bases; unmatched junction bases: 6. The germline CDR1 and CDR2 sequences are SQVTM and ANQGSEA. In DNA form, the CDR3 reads TGCAGCGGAAGACAGGGACCCACTGAAGCTTTCTTT. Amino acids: CSGRQGPTEAFF.

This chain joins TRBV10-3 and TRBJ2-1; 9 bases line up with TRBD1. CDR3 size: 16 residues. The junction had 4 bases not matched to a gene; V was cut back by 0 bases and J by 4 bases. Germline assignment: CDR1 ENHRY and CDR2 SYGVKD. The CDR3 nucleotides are TGTGCCATCAGTGAGTCGCCGACAGGGGGTTACAATGAGCAGTTCTTC. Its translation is CAISESPTGGYNEQFF.

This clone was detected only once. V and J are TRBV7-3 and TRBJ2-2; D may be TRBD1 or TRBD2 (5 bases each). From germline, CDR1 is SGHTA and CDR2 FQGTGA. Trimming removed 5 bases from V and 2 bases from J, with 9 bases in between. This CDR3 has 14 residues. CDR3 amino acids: CASSPGPNTGELFF. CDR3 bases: TGTGCCAGCAGCCCGGGGCCTAACACCGGGGAGCTGTTTTTT.

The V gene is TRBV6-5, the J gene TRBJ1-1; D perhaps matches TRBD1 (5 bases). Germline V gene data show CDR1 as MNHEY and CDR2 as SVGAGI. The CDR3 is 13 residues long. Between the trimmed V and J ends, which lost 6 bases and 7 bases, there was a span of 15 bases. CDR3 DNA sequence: TGTGCCAGCAGCCGGAGTTCAGGGAATGAAGCTTTCTTT. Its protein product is CASSRSSGNEAFF.

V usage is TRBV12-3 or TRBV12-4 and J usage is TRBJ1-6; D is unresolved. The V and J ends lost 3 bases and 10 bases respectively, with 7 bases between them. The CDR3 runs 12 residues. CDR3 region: CASSLAQSPLHF. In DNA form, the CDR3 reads TGTGCCAGCAGTTTGGCCCAGTCACCCCTCCACTTT.